The present T cell receptor (beta chain) was sequenced within a study of PD-L1 blockade in urothelial cancer (dated by TCRdb to 2017 to 2019). Background on the whole study: Every patient began therapy in about 2014 and was given atezolizumab 1,200 mg intravenously every 3 weeks. About 90% of the roughly 29 patients were males with bladder-origin urothelial cancer, and about 65% of the 29 reported a prior smoking history. Patients had an ECOG performance status of 0 or 1 and had received between 0 and 3 prior chemotherapy regimens. Blood samples were analyzed at 3 weeks after treatment start (second dose) and at 6 weeks after treatment start. Blood samples yielded a median of about 150,000 T cells and more than 80,000 unique TCRs, with median clonality approximately 0.08. An exploratory multi-omic analysis was conducted of the somatic, immune and clinical correlates of response to PD-L1 blockade with atezolizumab in urothelial cancer. Pretreatment tumor samples, along with matched peripheral blood serially collected before and after atezolizumab treatment, were subjected to TCR sequencing. Durable clinical benefit was defined as progression-free survival longer than 6 months, and TCR features were also tested against progression-free and overall survival. In the same patients, whole exome sequencing and RNA sequencing of pretreatment tumors were performed in addition to TCR sequencing. Durable clinical benefit was achieved by nine patients and was not achieved by 20 patients. Pretreatment blood TCR-seq was available for about 28 patients, at least one posttreatment blood collection was obtained for some 25 patients, and tumor TCR-seq was available for some 25 patients.

Broad study findings and their caveats: Improved progression-free and overall survival was found to be associated with pretreatment peripheral blood TCR clonality below the median. Among patients with durable benefit, tumor-associated TCR clones showed greater expansion in peripheral blood 3 weeks after treatment started (n ≈ 20, p = 0.022). Small sample size (n ≈ 29) and many exploratory analyses mean the results are intended to be hypothesis-generating.

The cohort included 29 patients with locally advanced or metastatic urothelial carcinoma who were treated at Memorial Sloan Kettering on a trial protocol. Peripheral blood mononuclear cells were collected pretreatment and during treatment, at between 1 and 8 total time points per patient. The Qiagen DNeasy Blood extraction kit was used to purify genomic DNA from total PBMCs and tumor samples. Collected pretreatment and during treatment, PBMCs were isolated and stored as previously described. Trimmed from V: 2 bases; trimmed from J: 2 bases; junction bases lacking a gene match: 12. CDR3 length: 18 amino acids, cysteine to phenylalanine. Here the CDR3 DNA is all that survives: 54 bases in frame from base 1. The germline V gene specifies SGHTA as CDR1 and FQGNSA as CDR2. On this clone: Its specific antigen is unknown. Within one base of it there is no much larger clone, and no base qualities were kept.

Synthetic TCR analog templates were spiked into each PCR so that absolute template abundance could be estimated from read counts. TCRbeta CDR3 regions were amplified from genomic DNA with bias-controlled V and J gene primers using the immunoSEQ assay. Sequencing of rearranged TCRbeta segments was performed at approximately 20X coverage. Concerning the study's data processing: Sequencing errors were corrected by clustering and CDR3s were annotated against IMGT to assign V, D and J genes. Downstream analyses used only productive TCRbeta rearrangements and left out out-of-frame or stop-codon sequences. To compute clonality, Shannon entropy was normalized by the log of the number of unique productive sequences and then subtracted from one. Fisher's exact test with Benjamini-Hochberg correction, at a threshold of adjusted p below 0.01, was used to find clones that differed between time points or between blood and tumor. Not all clones reach the TCRdb copy of this immuneACCESS table, which keeps in-frame sequences only. Checked studies attribute under half of the gap to unresolved V genes and leave the rest unexplained. The DNA was the basis for D and trimming; V, J and clone size are from that table. Recorded for this sample are about 29,000 clones; around 87% of them occurred a single time. The ten largest clones add up to roughly 3.1% of the sample.

The chain couples TRBV7-2 to TRBJ2-5; TRBD2 aligns with 9 central bases. This clonotype was sampled from a man in his fifties with urothelial cancer. This specimen consisted of PBMCs, obtained around atezolizumab (anti-PD-L1) treatment. The DNA is TGTGCCAGCAGCTTATACAGGCTAGCGGGATGGTCACAAGAGACCCAGTACTTC. Its amino acids are CASSLYRLAGWSQETQYF.